This is a list of T cell receptor beta chains from one sample in a study of radiotherapy plus CTLA-4 blockade in lung cancer. Method: immunoSEQ multiplex PCR; TCRdb's copy keeps in-frame clones and lacks some. Altogether around 82,000 clones are present, around 79% being singletons, with the ten largest covering roughly 23%. Source: peripheral blood, taken from a patient treated with radiotherapy plus ipilimumab. Receptors were obtained from a human donor with non-small cell lung cancer whose response to radiotherapy plus ipilimumab could not be evaluated. Some clones in this sample may be carry-over from other donors' samples. The CDR3 runs from the conserved cysteine through the conserved F or W. The D gene is left open where the match is weak. For some rows the clone size is stated as once, few or many, or as a class when expanded; others skip it.

v_gene: TRBV7-9; j_gene: TRBJ1-2; d_gene: -; abundance: once; CDR3nt: TGTGCCAGCAGCTTGGCGGGGATTGGCTACACCTTC; CDR3aa: CASSLAGIGYTF
v_gene: TRBV7-2; j_gene: TRBJ2-2; d_gene: -; abundance: -; CDR3nt: TGTGCCAGCAGCTTAGGCGGGGGCCCCGGGGAGCTGTTTTTT; CDR3aa: CASSLGGGPGELFF
v_gene: TRBV5-1; j_gene: TRBJ2-6; d_gene: TRBD2; abundance: -; CDR3nt: TGCGCCAGCAGCTTGAGCGGGGCGTTCTCTGGGGCCAACGTCCTGACTTTC; CDR3aa: CASSLSGAFSGANVLTF
v_gene: TRBV7-9; j_gene: TRBJ1-4; d_gene: TRBD1; abundance: -; CDR3nt: TGTGCCAGCAGCCCCGGGACAGGTGCCCTTGCGAGCGAAAAACTGTTTTTT; CDR3aa: CASSPGTGALASEKLFF
v_gene: TRBV6-5; j_gene: TRBJ1-4; d_gene: -; abundance: -; CDR3nt: TGTGCCAGCAGTTACTCGGGTAGCGAAAAACTGTTTTTT; CDR3aa: CASSYSGSEKLFF
v_gene: TRBV9; j_gene: TRBJ2-2; d_gene: -; abundance: -; CDR3nt: TGTGCCAGCAGCGCCCTGGAGGGGACGGCGAACACCGGGGAGCTGTTTTTT; CDR3aa: CASSALEGTANTGELFF
v_gene: TRBV27; j_gene: TRBJ1-4; d_gene: -; abundance: -; CDR3nt: TGTGCCAGCAGTTTGAATTCCGGGACACAGAAACTGTTTTTT; CDR3aa: CASSLNSGTQKLFF
v_gene: TRBV5-1; j_gene: TRBJ2-3; d_gene: -; abundance: -; CDR3nt: TGCGCCAGCAGCTTGGGCGTTTCGGATACGCAGTATTTT; CDR3aa: CASSLGVSDTQYF
v_gene: TRBV18; j_gene: TRBJ2-3; d_gene: TRBD2; abundance: -; CDR3nt: TGTGCCAGCTCACTTCTCGCGGGGGTAAGCACAGATACGCAGTATTTT; CDR3aa: CASSLLAGVSTDTQYF
v_gene: TRBV9; j_gene: TRBJ2-1; d_gene: -; abundance: -; CDR3nt: TGTGCCAGCAGCGTAATTCCGGGTTATGAGCAGTTCTTC; CDR3aa: CASSVIPGYEQFF
v_gene: TRBV27; j_gene: TRBJ2-7; d_gene: TRBD2; abundance: -; CDR3nt: TGTGCCAGCACAGGACTAGCGGGGGGCCCCTACGAGCAGTACTTC; CDR3aa: CASTGLAGGPYEQYF
v_gene: TRBV29-1; j_gene: TRBJ1-1; d_gene: -; abundance: few; CDR3nt: TGCAGCGTGGCGCCACAGGGAACTGAAGCTTTCTTT; CDR3aa: CSVAPQGTEAFF
v_gene: TRBV15; j_gene: TRBJ1-4; d_gene: -; abundance: -; CDR3nt: TGTGCCACCAGCAGAGACAGGGCAACTAATGAAAAACTGTTTTTT; CDR3aa: CATSRDRATNEKLFF
v_gene: TRBV7-2; j_gene: TRBJ2-1; d_gene: TRBD2; abundance: -; CDR3nt: TGTGCCAGCAGCCTCGAGCGGGGGGGCGGGAATGAGCAGTTCTTC; CDR3aa: CASSLERGGGNEQFF
v_gene: TRBV5-4; j_gene: TRBJ2-7; d_gene: TRBD2; abundance: -; CDR3nt: TGTGCCAGCAGCTCCATGGCCGGGGGGGGCGCGCGGGAGCAGTACTTC; CDR3aa: CASSSMAGGGAREQYF
v_gene: TRBV7-9; j_gene: TRBJ2-7; d_gene: TRBD2; abundance: -; CDR3nt: TGTGCCAGCAGCGTAAGCGGGGTATACGAGCAGTACTTC; CDR3aa: CASSVSGVYEQYF
v_gene: TRBV4-3; j_gene: TRBJ2-3; d_gene: -; abundance: -; CDR3nt: TGCGCCAGCAGCCAAGGCGCCCTCACAGATACGCAGTATTTT; CDR3aa: CASSQGALTDTQYF
v_gene: TRBV2; j_gene: TRBJ2-5; d_gene: TRBD1; abundance: -; CDR3nt: TGTGCCAGCAGGAGACAGGGAGAGACCCAGTACTTC; CDR3aa: CASRRQGETQYF
v_gene: TRBV5-6; j_gene: TRBJ2-3; d_gene: TRBD1; abundance: -; CDR3nt: TGTGCCAGCAGCCCAGGACAGGCTAGCACAGATACGCAGTATTTT; CDR3aa: CASSPGQASTDTQYF
v_gene: TRBV5-6; j_gene: TRBJ1-6; d_gene: TRBD1; abundance: few; CDR3nt: TGTGCCAGCAGCGCGGGCAACAGGGGTTTGAATTCACCCCTCCACTTT; CDR3aa: CASSAGNRGLNSPLHF
v_gene: TRBV29-1; j_gene: TRBJ2-7; d_gene: -; abundance: -; CDR3nt: TGCAGCGTCTCAAGGGGGTCCTACGAGCAGTACTTC; CDR3aa: CSVSRGSYEQYF
v_gene: TRBV7-8; j_gene: TRBJ1-1; d_gene: -; abundance: once; CDR3nt: TGTGCCAGCAGCTCACCTGGGGGGGGTGGCACTGAAGCTTTCTTT; CDR3aa: CASSSPGGGGTEAFF
v_gene: TRBV30; j_gene: TRBJ2-3; d_gene: -; abundance: -; CDR3nt: TGTGCCTGGAGTCCTAGCACAGATACGCAGTATTTT; CDR3aa: CAWSPSTDTQYF
v_gene: TRBV7-8; j_gene: TRBJ2-3; d_gene: -; abundance: -; CDR3nt: TGTGCCAGCAGCTTAGTCTCGGGGTGGGCGCAGTATTTT; CDR3aa: CASSLVSGWAQYF
v_gene: TRBV6-5; j_gene: TRBJ2-7; d_gene: TRBD1; abundance: few; CDR3nt: TGTGCCAGCCAATCCACCGGGACAGGGAAGTACTTC; CDR3aa: CASQSTGTGKYF
v_gene: TRBV5-1; j_gene: TRBJ2-1; d_gene: TRBD2; abundance: -; CDR3nt: TGCGCCAGCAGCACCGGGACTAGCGGGGAGAATGAGCAGTTCTTC; CDR3aa: CASSTGTSGENEQFF
v_gene: TRBV15; j_gene: TRBJ1-5; d_gene: -; abundance: -; CDR3nt: TGTGCCACCAGCAGAGGGCCCGATAGCAATCAGCCCCAGCATTTT; CDR3aa: CATSRGPDSNQPQHF
v_gene: TRBV6-5; j_gene: TRBJ2-7; d_gene: TRBD2; abundance: once; CDR3nt: TGTGCCAGCAGTACAGGGACTAGCGGATACGAGCAGTACTTC; CDR3aa: CASSTGTSGYEQYF
v_gene: TRBV9; j_gene: TRBJ2-7; d_gene: TRBD1; abundance: -; CDR3nt: TGTGCCAGCAGCGTAGACGGACAGGTAGCCTACGAGCAGTACTTC; CDR3aa: CASSVDGQVAYEQYF
v_gene: TRBV14; j_gene: TRBJ2-1; d_gene: TRBD1; abundance: -; CDR3nt: TGTGCCAGCAGCCAAAGGAGAGGGACAGAAAACAATGAGCAGTTCTTC; CDR3aa: CASSQRRGTENNEQFF
v_gene: TRBV7-9; j_gene: TRBJ2-5; d_gene: TRBD2; abundance: -; CDR3nt: TGTGCCAGCAGCTTGGGACTAGCGGGGTTTGAGACCCAGTACTTC; CDR3aa: CASSLGLAGFETQYF